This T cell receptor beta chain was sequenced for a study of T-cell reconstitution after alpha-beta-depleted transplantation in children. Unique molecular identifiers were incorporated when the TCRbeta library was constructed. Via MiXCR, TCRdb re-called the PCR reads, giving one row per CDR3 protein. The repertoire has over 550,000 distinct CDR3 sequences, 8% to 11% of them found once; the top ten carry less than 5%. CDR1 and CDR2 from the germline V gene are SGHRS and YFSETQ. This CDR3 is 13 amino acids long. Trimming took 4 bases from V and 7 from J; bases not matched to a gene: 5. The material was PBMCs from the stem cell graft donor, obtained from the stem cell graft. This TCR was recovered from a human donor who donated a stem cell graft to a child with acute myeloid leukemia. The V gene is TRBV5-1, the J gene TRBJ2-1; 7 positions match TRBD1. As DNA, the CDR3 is TGCGCCAGCAGCCCGGGACAGTGGAATGAGCAGTTCTTC. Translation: CASSPGQWNEQFF. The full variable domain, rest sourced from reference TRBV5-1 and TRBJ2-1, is KAGVTQTPRYLIKTRGQQVTLSCSPISGHRSVSWYQQTPGQGLQFLFEYFSETQRNKGNFPGRFSGRQFSNSRSEMNVSTLELGDSALYLCASSPGQWNEQFFGPGTRLTVL.